Detailed here is one T cell receptor beta chain. This CDR3 spans 12 amino acids. The V end lost 3 bases, the J end lost 6 bases, and 8 bases lay between the germline ends. A sample-barcoded 5' primer and a J-beta primer mix were used in a second PCR of about 6 to 11 cycles. MiXCR, run by TCRdb on the 5' RACE reads, gives a single entry per CDR3 protein. Found here are approximately 780,000 distinct CDR3 sequences, roughly 25% of them singletons; the top ten hold 2.5% to 3.5%. This sample is drawn from a study of blood T cells in healthy people across ages. The data also belong to a second study, concerning T cells of mothers and their children.

Material for sequencing was blood. The clonotype originates from a boy younger than 18 in good health. This chain links TRBV12-3 or TRBV12-4 with TRBJ2-5; D gene unclear. The CDR3 loop is CASSFEAKTQYF. The CDR3 DNA sequence: TGTGCCAGCAGTTTTGAAGCAAAGACCCAGTACTTC.